These 19 T cell receptor beta chains were sequenced from one sample in a study of STAT5B mutations in CD4+ large granular lymphocyte leukemia. Sequencing used immunoSEQ multiplex PCR; TCRdb keeps in-frame clones, though not all of them. The profile covers about 30,000 clones, with roughly 70% appearing a single time and more than 1% taken by the ten largest. Material for sequencing was CD4+ T cells from blood buffy coats. The receptors originated from a human donor in good health.

The chain's CDR3 is CASTSLGLAGSNTGELFF. The CDR3 nucleotides are TGTGCCAGCACCTCCCTAGGATTAGCGGGGTCGAACACCGGGGAGCTGTTTTTT. V is TRBV27 and J is TRBJ2-2; 8 bases align to TRBD2. The CDR3 loop spans 18 amino acids. V lost 7 bases and J lost 0; bases outside the gene matches: 13. CDR1 and CDR2 from the germline V gene are MNHEY and SMNVEV (reference sequence).

This sequence joins TRBV4-3 and TRBJ2-2; 10 bases map to TRBD2. CDR3 length: 17 residues. The trim removed 3 bases at V and 0 bases at J, leaving 4 bases unmatched. Germline V gene lookup returns CDR1 LGHNA and CDR2 YSLEER. The CDR3 here is CASSQILAGANTGELFF. The CDR3 nucleotides are TGCGCCAGCAGCCAGATCCTAGCGGGAGCGAACACCGGGGAGCTGTTTTTT.

The chain links TRBV6-6 to TRBJ2-2; 8 bases match TRBD1. After removal of 1 base from V and 4 bases from J, the junction contained 2 bases not matched to a gene. The germline gives CDR1 MNHNY, CDR2 SVGAGI (reference sequence). The CDR3 length is 15 residues. In DNA, the CDR3 is TGTGCCAGCAGTTACTGGACAGGGCTCACCGGGGAGCTGTTTTTT. Translated: CASSYWTGLTGELFF.

The V and J genes are TRBV29-1 and TRBJ2-5; 12 positions match TRBD1. The germline gives CDR1 SQVTM, CDR2 ANQGSEA. V shed 8 bases and J 6 bases; nucleotides not matched to a gene: 10. The CDR3 consists of 14 residues. CDR3 coding DNA: TGCAGCTTCCTTGGGACAGGGGGCGCGAAGACCCAGTACTTC. Encoded protein: CSFLGTGGAKTQYF.

This sequence joins TRBV20-1 and TRBJ2-5; no definite D call. Germline V gene lookup returns CDR1 DFQATT and CDR2 SNEGSKA (reference sequence). This CDR3 has 11 residues. Trimming took 6 bases from V and 2 from J, leaving 7 bases between them. Here the CDR3 reads CSAPHQETQYF. CDR3 bases: TGCAGTGCGCCTCATCAAGAGACCCAGTACTTC.

The rearrangement uses TRBV7-7 and TRBJ2-2; perhaps TRBD1 as D (5 bases). Germline V gene data show CDR1 as SSHAT and CDR2 as FNYEAQ (reference sequence). The CDR3 is 13 amino acids. V was clipped by 5 bases and J by 4 bases, with 8 bases between them. The CDR3 bases are TGTGCCAGCAGCCGCCAGGGCACCGGGGAGCTGTTTTTT. It encodes CASSRQGTGELFF.

The rearrangement links TRBV7-9 to TRBJ2-3; the D is unclear. The ends were cut back, 6 bases at V and 0 bases at J, with 4 bases in the middle. The CDR3 runs to 12 residues. Germline V lookup: CDR1 SEHNR, CDR2 FQNEAQ (reference sequence). The chain's CDR3 is CASSLSTDTQYF. CDR3 nucleotide sequence: TGTGCCAGCAGTTTGAGCACAGATACGCAGTATTTT.

The chain has TRBV7-2 and TRBJ1-2, with 7 bases aligning to TRBD1. The CDR3 length is 16 residues. Per the germline V gene, CDR1 is SGHTA and CDR2 is FQGNSA. The J segment lost 3 bases and the V segment lost 5 bases, leaving 12 bases of the junction unmatched. CDR3 residues: CASSPWRGQGDYGYTF. The CDR3 DNA is TGTGCCAGCAGCCCATGGAGGGGGCAGGGGGACTATGGCTACACCTTC.

J is TRBJ1-2 and V is TRBV27; D not certain. CDR3 length: 13 residues. Trimming removed 3 bases at V and 6 bases at J, with 11 bases between. Germline CDR1 MNHEY, CDR2 SMNVEV (reference sequence). This chain's CDR3 is CASSFNHGDGYTF. The CDR3 DNA reads TGTGCCAGCAGTTTCAACCACGGGGATGGCTACACCTTC.

This clone has more than one count but fewer than ten. The rearrangement joins TRBV6-5 to TRBJ2-7; 8 bases fit TRBD2. CDR3 length equals 13 residues. Unmatched junction bases numbered 8, after V lost 6 bases and J lost 7 bases. Germline V gives CDR1 MNHEY, CDR2 SVGAGI. Here the CDR3 DNA reads TGTGCCAGCAGCCCCGGGAGGGGCCGGGAGCAGTACGTC. It codes for CASSPGRGREQYV.

The chain is built from TRBV7-3 and TRBJ1-1; D call uncertain. V shed 2 bases and J shed 0 bases, with 4 bases lying between them. Germline V gene sequence: CDR1 SGHTA, CDR2 FQGTGA. CDR3 length: 13 amino acids. The CDR3 reads CASSLRMNTEAFF. The DNA of the CDR3 is TGTGCCAGCAGCTTACGAATGAACACTGAAGCTTTCTTT.

V usage is TRBV4-1 and J usage is TRBJ1-3; D not resolved. CDR1 and CDR2 (germline): MGHRA, YSYEKL. The CDR3 has 16 amino acids. Trimming took 1 base from V and 0 from J, leaving 10 bases between them. In DNA form, the CDR3 reads TGCGCCAGCAGCCAAGTAGGGCCCGCCTCTGGAAACACCATATATTTT. As protein: CASSQVGPASGNTIYF.

The DNA of the CDR3 is TGTGCCAGCAGTCTACGACAGACCGATACGCAGTATTTT. This codes for CASSLRQTDTQYF. The V gene is TRBV2, the J gene TRBJ2-3; a weak D match, TRBD1 (5 bases). The V end lost 5 bases, the J end lost 6 bases, and 12 bases lay between the germline ends. There are 13 residues in the CDR3. Germline V lookup: CDR1 SNHLY, CDR2 FYNNEI. Combining the CDR3 with reference TRBV2 and TRBJ2-3 gives the whole variable domain EPEVTQTPSHQVTQMGQEVILRCVPISNHLYFYWYRQILGQKVEFLVSFYNNEISEKSEIFDDQFSVERPDGSNFTLKIRSTKLEDSAMYFCASSLRQTDTQYFGPGTRLTVL.

The rearrangement joins TRBV28 to TRBJ1-1; D ambiguous. The CDR3 sequence is 14 residues long. The V gene's germline CDR1 is MDHEN and CDR2 SYDVKM. V lost 0 bases to trimming and J lost 1 base, with 6 bases between them. The CDR3 DNA is TGTGCCAGCAGTTTATGGACCGGGAACACTGAAGCTTTCTTT. Its protein product is CASSLWTGNTEAFF.

V and J are TRBV18 and TRBJ2-3; 11 nucleotides match TRBD1. This CDR3 has 15 amino acids. Trimming at V came to 6 bases and at J to 4 bases, leaving 6 bases not matched to a gene. Germline V lookup: CDR1 KGHSH, CDR2 LQKENI. The CDR3 nucleotides read TGTGCCAGCTCCCTTGGACAGGGGGCGGCAGATACGCAGTATTTT. This sequence encodes CASSLGQGAADTQYF.

This clone was seen just once. The V and J genes are TRBV2 and TRBJ1-1; 7 bases line up with TRBD1. CDR3 size: 13 residues. CDR1 is SNHLY and CDR2 is FYNNEI in the germline V gene. J lost 3 bases, V lost 8 bases, and 6 bases had no gene match. CDR3 residues: CASDKQGYTEAFF. The CDR3 bases are TGTGCCAGCGATAAACAGGGGTACACTGAAGCTTTCTTT.

The chain employs TRBV7-9 and TRBJ1-3; D gene uncertain. Trimming took off 2 bases at V and 4 bases at J, with 3 bases between the two ends. Germline V CDR1 and CDR2: SEHNR, FQNEAQ (reference sequence). The CDR3 is 12 residues long. CDR3 amino acids: CASSLIGNTIYF. The CDR3 region has the DNA TGTGCCAGCAGCTTAATCGGAAACACCATATATTTT.

The gene calls are TRBV5-5 and TRBJ1-4; D is undetermined. V gave up 4 bases and J gave up 3 bases, with 7 bases separating them. Germline V gene data show CDR1 as SGHKS and CDR2 as YYEKEE (reference sequence). This CDR3 contains 13 residues. The chain's CDR3 is CASSNGPNEKLFF. The CDR3 nucleotides read TGTGCCAGCAGCAACGGGCCTAATGAAAAACTGTTTTTT.

V gene TRBV5-5 combines with J gene TRBJ2-2; D not certain. V lost 0 bases and J lost 6, with 9 bases in between. CDR1 and CDR2 from the germline V gene are SGHKS and YYEKEE (reference sequence). The CDR3 sequence is 14 residues long. The CDR3 bases are TGTGCCAGCAGCTTGGCGGGCGCCGCCGGGGAGCTGTTTTTT. It is translated as CASSLAGAAGELFF.